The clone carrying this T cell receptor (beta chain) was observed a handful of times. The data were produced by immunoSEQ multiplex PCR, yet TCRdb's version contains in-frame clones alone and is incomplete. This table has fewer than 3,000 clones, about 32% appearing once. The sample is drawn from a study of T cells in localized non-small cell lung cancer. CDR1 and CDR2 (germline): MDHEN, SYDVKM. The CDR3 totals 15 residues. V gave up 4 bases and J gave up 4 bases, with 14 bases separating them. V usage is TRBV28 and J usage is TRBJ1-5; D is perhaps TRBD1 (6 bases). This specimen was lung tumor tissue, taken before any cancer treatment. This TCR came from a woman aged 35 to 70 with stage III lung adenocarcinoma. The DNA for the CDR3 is TGTGCCAGCAGTTGGCGACAGGTCCCTAATCAGCCCCAGCATTTT. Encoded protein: CASSWRQVPNQPQHF. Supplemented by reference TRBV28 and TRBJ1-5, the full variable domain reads DVKVTQSSRYLVKRTGEKVFLECVQDMDHENMFWYRQDPGLGLRLIYFSYDVKMKEKGDIPEGYSVSREKKERFSLILESASTNQTSMYLCASSWRQVPNQPQHFGDGTRLSIL.